This T cell receptor beta chain comes out of a study of T cells in Graves' hyperthyroidism and ophthalmopathy. Study at large: Any treatment followed the collection of peripheral blood at initial diagnosis. General observations from the study: Among clonotypes expanded in thyroid above 0.001, most were also found in blood.

Researchers took RNA transcripts and amplified the TCR beta CDR3 regions from them. HTBI primers were the set used in a first-round RT-PCR of the TCR CDR3. TCRdb used MiXCR to reprocess the multiplex PCR reads, holding one entry per CDR3 protein. The sample lists around 690,000 distinct CDR3 sequences, approximately 15% seen once, with roughly 15% in the top ten. This clonotype was detected only a few times. Its matching antigen is unknown. Trimming cost V 6 bases and J 2 bases; bases outside gene matches: 8. Germline lookup yields CDR1 MDHEN and CDR2 SYDVKM. CDR3 length: 15 residues. Graves' hyperthyroidism is called stable when ophthalmopathy does not progress within 18 months. Among the patients, aged 18 to 65, hyperthyroidism was newly diagnosed and had lasted under 2 months.

V usage is TRBV28 and J usage is TRBJ2-7; 9 bases fit TRBD2. This TCR came from a man aged 45-65 years with Graves' hyperthyroidism. Sequencing input: blood. CDR3 amino acids: CASRLAGVAAYEQYF. The DNA for the CDR3 is TGTGCCAGCAGATTAGCGGGAGTGGCGGCCTACGAGCAGTACTTC. Complete variable domain (other parts from reference TRBV28 and TRBJ2-7): DVKVTQSSRYLVKRTGEKVFLECVQDMDHENMFWYRQDPGLGLRLIYFSYDVKMKEKGDIPEGYSVSREKKERFSLILESASTNQTSMYLCASRLAGVAAYEQYFGPGTRLTVT.